This T cell receptor beta chain was sequenced during a study of T-cell reconstitution after alpha-beta-depleted transplantation in children (dated by TCRdb to the mid-2010s). At the level of the whole study: The study quantitatively tracked T-cell immune reconstitution after TCRalphabeta/CD19-depleted allogeneic hematopoietic cell transplantation in children using TCR repertoire profiling.

The receptor library was made with PCR. The instrument was an Illumina HiSeq 2500. TCR library preparation used molecular barcoding, with unique molecular identifiers applied to normalize quantification of the TCRbeta repertoire. TCRdb reanalyzed the raw reads on its own, using fastp at Q25 for trimming and MiXCR for clone calling, and kept in-frame beta chains. Rows are unified per CDR3 protein, each entry keeping the most common DNA and genes. The sample has about 600,000 distinct CDR3 sequences on record, more than 9% of them singletons. About 4% of the sample is in the top ten clones. This clonotype was seen at least ten times. Its antigen has not been determined. No base-level quality is on record; no much larger clone is a single base apart. Spanning cysteine to phenylalanine, the CDR3 consists of 14 amino acids. The entry retains the CDR3 DNA only, 42 bases that are in frame from base 1. V sheds 0 bases and J sheds 9 bases, leaving 12 bases between their ends. Per the germline V gene, SGHTA is the CDR1 and FQGTGA is the CDR2.

This sequence was found in a human donor who donated a stem cell graft to a child with acute myeloid leukemia. The chain couples TRBV7-3 to TRBJ2-1; no D gene call is confident. Source: PBMCs from the stem cell graft donor, taken from the stem cell graft. The DNA is TGTGCCAGCAGCTTAACCCCGGGTGGGTCTGAGCAGTTCTTC. Translated, it reads CASSLTPGGSEQFF.